The clone carrying this TCR beta chain came up a few times. As yet, its antigen is unknown. The data belong to a study of blood T cells in healthy people across ages. For the study at large: Template switching captured about one barcoded beta molecule per two T cells.

The CDR3 is made up of 15 amino acids. J was trimmed by 3 bases and V by 2 bases; bases with no gene match: 4. Germline-derived CDR1 and CDR2 are SGHTA and FQGTGA. Study-level findings and limits: Naive CD4+ cell counts and diversity both ran higher in long-lived than in aged donors.

Sample-barcoded 5' priming and a J-beta primer mix drove a second PCR of 7 to 11 cycles. Every cDNA molecule bore a tag from a template-switch adaptor containing 12 random nucleotides. Each sample provided no less than 2.5 million CDR3-containing paired-end reads. TCRdb analysed the 5' RACE reads with MiXCR anew, one entry per CDR3 protein. The sample records some 860,000 distinct CDR3 sequences, 56% being singletons. The source is a man aged 35 to 55 in good health. Sequences were obtained from blood. The chain links TRBV7-3 to TRBJ2-3, with 8 bases fitting TRBD2. The CDR3 protein is CASSLFPGGTDTQYF. The CDR3 nucleotides are TGTGCCAGCAGCTTATTTCCGGGGGGGACAGATACGCAGTATTTT.